A selection of T cell receptor beta chains follows, all from one sample in a study of cytomegalovirus exposure and HLA in healthy donors. Using immunoSEQ multiplex PCR, the repertoire was profiled, and TCRdb retains in-frame clones only, with some absent. The table has approximately 220,000 clones, approximately 80% seen once; the top ten hold about 3%. Sequenced material: PBMCs. These receptor sequences come from a man aged 25 to 45 in good health and CMV-seronegative. Each CDR3 is given without its conserved first and last residue. The D gene is left open where the match is weak.

cdr3_aa	v_call	d_call	j_call
ASSLGAVAGAEETQY	TRBV7-2	TRBD2	TRBJ2-5
ASSLQGALLNTEAF	TRBV5-1	TRBD1	TRBJ1-1
ASSFPGVDNSPLH	TRBV5-5	.	TRBJ1-6
SVVVGEAF	TRBV29-1	.	TRBJ1-1
ASSLGGSPTGEQY	TRBV27	.	TRBJ2-7
ASSYDYDQETQY	TRBV6-5	.	TRBJ2-5
ASSPDGGGPFYYNEQF	TRBV9	.	TRBJ2-1
ASSFLVNHQPQH	TRBV19	.	TRBJ1-5
ASSVGTDPIGEKLF	TRBV9	TRBD1	TRBJ1-4
ASSLPDRAGYGYT	TRBV7-2	TRBD1	TRBJ1-2
ASSSPIAGACNEQF	TRBV28	TRBD2	TRBJ2-1
ASSLTGSDEQF	TRBV19	.	TRBJ2-1
ASSLVDRGENYGYT	TRBV7-8	TRBD1	TRBJ1-2
ASSLGQMNTEAF	TRBV27	TRBD1	TRBJ1-1
AKYSTGVHEQY	TRBV10-1	TRBD1	TRBJ2-7
ASRRTGHGYT	TRBV5-6	TRBD1	TRBJ1-2
ASSVGGQSYNSPLH	TRBV9	TRBD1	TRBJ1-6
ASSLYYRGTANRYGYT	TRBV28	TRBD1	TRBJ1-2
ASSPSGGSYEQY	TRBV7-2	.	TRBJ2-7
ASSLTGGETQY	TRBV7-8	TRBD2	TRBJ2-5
ASSQALGTEAF	TRBV13	.	TRBJ1-1
ASSPHWGENSGNTIY	TRBV7-9	.	TRBJ1-3
ASTLRTNTGELF	TRBV19	.	TRBJ2-2
ASSSGGNTGELF	TRBV7-2	TRBD2	TRBJ2-2
ASSWGRFNQPQH	TRBV6-5	.	TRBJ1-5
ASSERHPFEETQY	TRBV2	.	TRBJ2-5
ASSLAGGISTDTQY	TRBV7-8	TRBD2	TRBJ2-3
ASSDRYSYEQY	TRBV2	.	TRBJ2-7
ASSPSGGGGPSSYEQY	TRBV7-8	TRBD2	TRBJ2-7
ASSRPGWEGGETQY	TRBV5-6	.	TRBJ2-5
ASSFRGRETQY	TRBV27	.	TRBJ2-5